One and the same sample provided the 28 T cell receptor beta chains below, sequenced in a study of radiotherapy plus CTLA-4 blockade in lung cancer. Generated by immunoSEQ multiplex PCR, the TCRdb table keeps only in-frame clones and is missing some. Among roughly 15,000 clones listed, around 70% were seen once. This material consisted of peripheral blood, taken from a patient treated with radiotherapy plus ipilimumab. The origin of the receptors is a human donor with non-small cell lung cancer whose response to radiotherapy plus ipilimumab could not be evaluated.

The chain joins TRBV9 to TRBJ2-3, with D uncertain. This CDR3 region has 15 residues. Trimming removed 0 bases at V and 3 bases at J, with 11 bases between. The germline CDR1 and CDR2 sequences are SGDLS and YYNGEE. The CDR3 spells CASSVVYGQTDTQYF. In DNA form, the CDR3 reads TGTGCCAGCAGCGTAGTGTATGGGCAGACAGATACGCAGTATTTT.

The chain links TRBV4-1 to TRBJ2-1; 10 bases align to TRBD2. Losses at the gene ends were 3 bases for V and 7 bases for J; bases not matched to a gene: 9. CDR3 size: 16 residues. Germline CDR1 and CDR2: MGHRA and YSYEKL. CDR3 loop: CASSHSAGGQGNEQFF. CDR3 sequence (DNA): TGCGCCAGCAGCCACTCAGCGGGGGGGCAGGGGAATGAGCAGTTCTTC.

This chain connects TRBV28 to TRBJ2-5; 15 bases line up with TRBD2. Germline assignment: CDR1 MDHEN and CDR2 SYDVKM. With V trimmed by 6 bases and J by 2 bases, 4 bases remained unmatched. CDR3 size: 16 residues. This chain's CDR3 is CASRPGTSGGQETQYF. For the CDR3, the DNA is TGTGCCAGCAGGCCAGGGACTAGCGGGGGGCAAGAGACCCAGTACTTC.

The chain uses TRBV21-1 and TRBJ1-5. TRBV21-1 is shown as a pseudogene. The CDR3 has 15 amino acids. The CDR3 loop reads CASTLPARLNQPQHF. CDR3 DNA: TGTGCCAGCACCTTACCCGCCAGACTAAATCAGCCCCAGCATTTT.

This rearrangement joins TRBV5-8 to TRBJ2-2; tentatively, D is TRBD1 (6 bases). V dropped 3 bases and J dropped 3 bases, with 12 bases sitting between them. This CDR3 comprises 15 residues. The germline CDR1 and CDR2 sequences are SGHTS and YDEGEE. DNA for the CDR3: TGTGCCAGCAGCTCCTTCCAGGGGCACACCGGGGAGCTGTTTTTT. Translating it yields CASSSFQGHTGELFF.

In this sample, this clone turned up once. The chain employs TRBV4-1 and TRBJ2-3, with TRBD1 identical over 9 bases. V dropped 4 bases and J dropped 2; count of bases not matched to a gene: 13. From germline, CDR1 is MGHRA and CDR2 YSYEKL. The CDR3 totals 18 residues. CDR3: CASSLRGPGQGFTDTQYF. The CDR3 bases are TGCGCCAGCAGCCTTAGGGGGCCGGGACAGGGCTTCACAGATACGCAGTATTTT.

The chain has TRBV7-6 and TRBJ2-7; tentatively, D is TRBD2 (6 bases). CDR1 and CDR2 from the germline V gene are SGHVS and FNYEAQ. The CDR3 is 12 residues long. The V gene lost 5 bases and the J gene lost 6 bases, with 11 bases spanning the gap. CDR3 amino acids: CASSPLGGEQYV. The CDR3 DNA follows: TGTGCCAGCAGCCCTTTGGGAGGCGAGCAGTACGTC.

The gene calls are TRBV19 and TRBJ1-2, with 9 bases fitting TRBD1. J gave up 4 bases and V 9 bases, and 6 bases lay outside the gene matches. The germline CDR1 and CDR2 sequences are LNHDA and SQIVND (reference sequence). The CDR3 length is 13 residues. The CDR3 loop is CASLDRGVYGYTF. The CDR3 DNA reads as TGTGCCAGCCTGGACAGGGGCGTCTATGGCTACACCTTC.

The rearrangement uses TRBV7-9 and TRBJ2-2; TRBD1 agrees at 7 bases. The CDR3 has 15 residues. V dropped 5 bases and J dropped 4; count of bases not matched to a gene: 7. Germline CDR1 SEHNR, CDR2 FQNEAQ (reference sequence). The CDR3, as DNA: TGTGCCAGCAGCGCACGACAGGGTGGCACCGGGGAGCTGTTTTTT. The encoded protein is CASSARQGGTGELFF. The full variable domain, with the rest looked up from reference TRBV7-9 and TRBJ2-2, is DTGVSQNPRHKITKRGQNVTFRCDPISEHNRLYWYRQTLGQGPEFLTYFQNEAQLEKSRLLSDRFSAERPKGSFSTLEIQRTEQGDSAMYLCASSARQGGTGELFFGEGSRLTVL.

The chain recombines TRBV4-3 with TRBJ2-5, with 8 nucleotides matching TRBD2. V dropped 0 bases and J dropped 6; count of bases not matched to a gene: 6. CDR1 is LGHNA and CDR2 is YSLEER in the germline V gene. This CDR3 is built from 15 residues. CDR3 sequence reads: CASSQDTGGAKTQYF. The DNA of the CDR3 is TGCGCCAGCAGCCAAGATACCGGGGGGGCTAAGACCCAGTACTTC.

This clone was recorded once. This rearrangement joins TRBV7-2 to TRBJ1-1; maybe TRBD1 (6 bases). Germline V CDR1 and CDR2: SGHTA, FQGNSA. The CDR3 covers 14 residues. The V end lost 5 bases, the J end lost 3 bases, and 13 bases lay between the germline ends. The CDR3 DNA reads TGTGCCAGCAGCCCCGACAGGTCATACACTGAAGCTTTCTTT. It encodes CASSPDRSYTEAFF.

The chain uses TRBV5-1 and TRBJ2-6; perhaps TRBD2 as D (6 bases). V gave up 4 bases and J gave up 1 base, with 12 bases separating them. CDR3 length: 16 residues. Germline CDR1 and CDR2: SGHRS and YFSETQ. The CDR3 region is CASSAIGGSGANVLTF. The DNA of the CDR3 is TGCGCCAGCAGCGCCATCGGGGGTTCTGGGGCCAACGTCCTGACTTTC. The complete variable domain, with remaining parts taken from reference TRBV5-1 and TRBJ2-6, reads KAGVTQTPRYLIKTRGQQVTLSCSPISGHRSVSWYQQTPGQGLQFLFEYFSETQRNKGNFPGRFSGRQFSNSRSEMNVSTLELGDSALYLCASSAIGGSGANVLTFGAGSRLTVL.

This chain joins TRBV10-2 and TRBJ2-3, with 13 bases fitting TRBD2. The CDR3 length is 16 residues. V shed 2 bases, J shed 4 bases, and the junction held 3 bases outside the gene matches. Germline values: CDR1 WSHSY, CDR2 SAAADI. CDR3 DNA: TGCGCCAGCAGTGAGACTAGCGGGGGGGCCGCAGATACGCAGTATTTT. This encodes CASSETSGGAADTQYF.

This sequence joins TRBV27 and TRBJ2-2, with D possibly matching TRBD1 (6 bases). The CDR3 is made up of 18 amino acids. The germline gives CDR1 MNHEY, CDR2 SMNVEV (reference sequence). Trimming took off 5 bases at V and 0 bases at J, with 19 bases between the two ends. CDR3 coding DNA: TGTGCCAGCAGTCAACCCAGGGGACACCTCGCGAACACCGGGGAGCTGTTTTTT. Protein: CASSQPRGHLANTGELFF.

By frequency in the sample, this clone is medium-sized. The CDR3 here is CASSESPSSGNTIYF. The DNA of the CDR3 is TGTGCCAGCAGTGAATCGCCCAGCTCTGGAAACACCATATATTTT. This chain joins TRBV6-1 and TRBJ1-3; D is unresolved. CDR1 and CDR2 from the germline V gene are MNHNS and SASEGT. CDR3 length equals 15 residues. Trimming pared 2 bases from V and 0 bases from J, leaving 8 bases between.

This rearrangement joins TRBV5-1 to TRBJ2-7; D possibly corresponds to TRBD1 (6 bases). The ends were cut back, 4 bases at V and 2 bases at J, with 13 bases in the middle. This CDR3 contains 14 residues. Per germline, CDR1 SGHRS and CDR2 YFSETQ. In DNA form, the CDR3 reads TGCGCCAGCAGCCCTGGGGCAGGGGCCTACGAGCAGTACGTC. Amino acids: CASSPGAGAYEQYV.

The V and J genes are TRBV10-1 and TRBJ2-3, with 14 nucleotides matching TRBD2. The CDR3 sequence is 16 residues long. Germline values: CDR1 WNHNN, CDR2 SYGVQD (reference sequence). V gave up 5 bases and J gave up 5 bases; unmatched junction bases: 6. Here the CDR3 DNA reads TGCGCCAGCAGTAAGACTAGCGGGGGGGTAGAAGATACGCAGTATTTT. Residues: CASSKTSGGVEDTQYF.

The rearrangement uses TRBV7-6 and TRBJ1-2, with TRBD1 identical over 7 bases. The CDR3 has 15 residues. Germline V gene data show CDR1 as SGHVS and CDR2 as FNYEAQ. J gave up 6 bases and V 5 bases, and 12 bases lay outside the gene matches. The CDR3 spells CASSPYKTGQDGYTF. The CDR3, as DNA: TGTGCCAGCAGCCCCTACAAGACAGGGCAGGATGGCTACACCTTC.

V usage is TRBV30 and J usage is TRBJ1-5; unclear D gene. This CDR3 has 14 amino acids. Germline values: CDR1 GTSNPN, CDR2 SVGIG (reference sequence). The V end was cut by 3 bases, the J end by 4 bases, with 13 bases between. This chain's CDR3 is CAWSGSPTNQPQHF. The CDR3 DNA reads as TGTGCCTGGAGCGGGAGCCCAACTAATCAGCCCCAGCATTTT.

The chain couples TRBV4-2 to TRBJ1-3; D not certain. Looked up from germline, CDR1 is LGHNA and CDR2 is YNFKEQ. V dropped 0 bases and J dropped 0 bases, with 12 bases sitting between them. This CDR3 region has 17 residues. CDR3 coding DNA: TGTGCCAGCAGCCAAGAAGTAGCCGCGAGCTCTGGAAACACCATATATTTT. Protein product: CASSQEVAASSGNTIYF.

This clone was seen a few times. This rearrangement joins TRBV4-1 to TRBJ2-3, with 8 bases lining up with TRBD1. V trimming: 4 bases; J trimming: 2 bases; junction bases outside the gene matches: 2. CDR1 MGHRA and CDR2 YSYEKL come from the germline V gene. The CDR3 length is 14 residues. The CDR3 loop reads CASSRDRYTDTQYF. The CDR3 DNA reads TGCGCCAGCAGCCGGGACAGGTACACAGATACGCAGTATTTT.

This clone is a singleton in its sample. V usage is TRBV29-1 and J usage is TRBJ2-7; TRBD1 aligns across 9 bases. Germline CDR1 SQVTM, CDR2 ANQGSEA. With 6 bases clipped from V and 0 bases from J, the junction kept 6 bases outside the gene matches. The CDR3 runs 14 residues. CDR3 DNA sequence: TGCAGCGTAGCCGGGACAGGGAGCTCCTACGAGCAGTACTTC. Its protein product is CSVAGTGSSYEQYF.

V gene TRBV25-1 combines with J gene TRBJ1-2; D possibly corresponds to TRBD1 (5 bases). Looked up from germline, CDR1 is MGHDK and CDR2 is SYGVNS. The CDR3 contains 14 residues. V was pared by 2 bases and J by 5 bases, with 12 bases between. For the CDR3, the DNA is TGTGCCAGCAGTGAACCGGACACCGTTTATGGCTACACCTTC. Residues: CASSEPDTVYGYTF.

V gene TRBV6-1 combines with J gene TRBJ2-7, with 9 bases matching TRBD1. J gave up 4 bases and V 7 bases, and 8 bases lay outside the gene matches. The V gene's germline CDR1 is MNHNS and CDR2 SASEGT. This CDR3 is 14 amino acids long. This CDR3 is CASTFGQGTYEQYV. Written as DNA, the CDR3 is TGTGCCAGCACTTTCGGACAGGGGACGTACGAGCAGTACGTC.

This sequence joins TRBV7-2 and TRBJ1-6, with D possibly matching TRBD1 (5 bases). The germline CDR1 and CDR2 sequences are SGHTA and FQGNSA. The CDR3 extends over 14 amino acids. V was trimmed by 0 bases and J by 9 bases, leaving 9 bases between them. CDR3 DNA sequence: TGTGCCAGCAGCTTAGCATTAGGGGTTTCACCCCTCCACTTT. It translates to CASSLALGVSPLHF.

This clone is a singleton in its sample. This chain connects TRBV27 to TRBJ1-2, with 7 bases fitting TRBD1. CDR3 size: 18 residues. Per germline, CDR1 MNHEY and CDR2 SMNVEV (reference sequence). V trimming: 1 base; J trimming: 4 bases; junction bases outside the gene matches: 15. The CDR3 region is CASSLFGPNRGPTYGYTF. The CDR3 nucleotides are TGTGCCAGCAGTTTATTTGGACCCAACAGGGGCCCGACCTATGGCTACACCTTC.

This chain links TRBV27 with TRBJ2-2; 7 bases line up with TRBD1. V dropped 3 bases and J dropped 0; count of bases not matched to a gene: 4. Germline CDR1 MNHEY, CDR2 SMNVEV (reference sequence). This CDR3 is 16 amino acids long. The DNA of the CDR3 is TGTGCCAGCAGTTTTGTGGGGACAGCGAACACCGGGGAGCTGTTTTTT. Translation: CASSFVGTANTGELFF.

The rearrangement links TRBV20-1 to TRBJ2-3; D is undetermined. Trimming left V 8 bases short and J 2 bases short, with 5 bases between. Germline CDR1 reads DFQATT; CDR2 reads SNEGSKA (reference sequence). The CDR3 extends over 10 amino acids. The chain's CDR3 is CSPFTDTQYF. The CDR3 DNA reads TGCAGTCCCTTCACAGATACGCAGTATTTT.